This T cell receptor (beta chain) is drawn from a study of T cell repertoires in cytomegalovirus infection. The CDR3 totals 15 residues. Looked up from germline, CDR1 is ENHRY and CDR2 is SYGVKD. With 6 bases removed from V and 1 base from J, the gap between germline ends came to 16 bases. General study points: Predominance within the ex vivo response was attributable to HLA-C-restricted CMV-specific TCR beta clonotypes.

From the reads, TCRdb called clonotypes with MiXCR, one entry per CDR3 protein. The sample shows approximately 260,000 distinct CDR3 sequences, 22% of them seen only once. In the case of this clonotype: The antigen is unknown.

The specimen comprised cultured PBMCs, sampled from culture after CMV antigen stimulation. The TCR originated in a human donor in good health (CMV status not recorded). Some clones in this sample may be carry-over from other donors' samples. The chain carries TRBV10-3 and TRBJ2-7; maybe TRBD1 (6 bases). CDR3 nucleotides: TGTGCCATCAGGCCCACAGGGAGTATATCCTACGAGCAGTACTTC. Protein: CAIRPTGSISYEQYF.